This T cell receptor beta chain came from a study of CD8 T cells in Susac syndrome. The germline V gene encodes CDR1 SQVTM and CDR2 ANQGSEA. Trimming removed 7 bases from V and 6 bases from J, with 15 bases in between. The CDR3 is 12 residues long. RNA totalling about 0.5 to 1 ug underwent reverse transcription with random hexamers. TCRdb reprocessed the immunoSEQ multiplex PCR reads with MiXCR, giving one entry per CDR3 protein. Here the sample spans 65,000 to 95,000 distinct CDR3 sequences, roughly 94% being singletons. The receptor was isolated from a human donor with Susac syndrome. Sequencing was done on a sample of CD8+ T cells from PBMCs. The J gene is TRBJ1-1, the V gene TRBV29-1, with D perhaps matching TRBD1 (6 bases). CDR3 nucleotides: TGCAGCGGTGGGGGGCAGGGCCCTGAAGCTTTCTTT. Its protein is CSGGGQGPEAFF.